The clone carrying this T cell receptor (beta chain) was seen ten or more times. The entry originates in a study of patients and donors after allogeneic stem cell transplantation. In TCRdb, the RT-PCR reads were re-called with MiXCR into one record per CDR3 protein. The repertoire consists of roughly 880,000 distinct CDR3 sequences, with about a sixth occurring once and the leading ten covering 5% to 7.5%. The V gene lost 4 bases and the J gene lost 4 bases, with 11 bases spanning the gap. This CDR3 comprises 13 residues. Germline lookup yields CDR1 SGHRS and CDR2 YFSETQ. The source of this sequence is a human donor who was either an allogeneic HSCT recipient or a stem cell or donor lymphocyte infusion donor (not recorded which). It is not recorded whose cells these are; they may come from a transplant donor. The chain couples TRBV5-1 to TRBJ1-1; D might be TRBD1 (6 bases). The sample comprised blood, either unsorted or a sorted T cell fraction (not recorded which). CDR3 DNA: TGCGCCAGCAGCCACACAGGGACCACTGAAGCTTTCTTT. This encodes CASSHTGTTEAFF.